This T cell receptor beta chain was documented in a study of blood T cell repertoires in COVID-19. Study summary: Whether acute or convalescent, the COVID-19 samples came from the United States, Italy and Spain.

Residents of approximately 25 US areas, aged 18 to 89 years, made up the participants. The trim removed 4 bases at V and 4 bases at J, leaving 13 bases unmatched. Per germline, CDR1 SGHRS and CDR2 YFSETQ. The CDR3 is 19 amino acids. Assay: immunoSEQ multiplex PCR; the TCRdb copy retains only in-frame clones and omits some. The top ten hold roughly 1% of the sample, which has about 350,000 clones, roughly 87% seen once. Sequences were obtained from PBMCs or T cells enriched from blood (not recorded which). This clonotype was obtained from a woman in her thirties who had recovered from COVID-19. The V gene is TRBV5-1, the J gene TRBJ2-1; 14 bases fit TRBD2. For the CDR3, the DNA is TGCGCCAGCAGCCAGGACGGGACTAGCGGGGGTCTTATGTACAATGAGCAGTTCTTC. Encoded protein: CASSQDGTSGGLMYNEQFF.